These 20 T cell receptor beta chains were sequenced from one sample in a study of response to subunit inactivated influenza vaccine. A single record per CDR3 protein comes from TCRdb applying MiXCR to the RT-PCR reads. This sample carries about 540,000 distinct CDR3 sequences, roughly a quarter of them seen once, and the ten largest clones take 2.5% to 3.5%. Another study also made use of these data, one on T cells expressing NK-cell markers. Turning to that study: Beta-chain TCR cDNA was generated via 5'RACE template switching with UMIs.

The sample in question was CD4+ T cells sorted from PBMCs, obtained about 13 days after vaccination. The source is a man aged 45-65 years who received an inactivated influenza vaccine.

This sequence joins TRBV7-6 and TRBJ2-5; D possibly corresponds to TRBD1 (6 bases). The germline gives CDR1 SGHVS, CDR2 FNYEAQ. The CDR3 contains 13 residues. V was cut by 1 base and J by 4 bases, with 7 bases left in between. The chain's CDR3 is CASSLGTAETQYF. DNA of the CDR3: TGTGCCAGCAGCTTAGGGACAGCAGAGACCCAGTACTTC. Full variable domain (missing parts from reference TRBV7-6 and TRBJ2-5): GAGVSQSPRYKVTKRGQDVALRCDPISGHVSLYWYRQALGQGPEFLTYFNYEAQQDKSGLPNDRFSAERPEGSISTLTIQRTEQRDSAMYRCASSLGTAETQYFGPGTRLLVL.

Turning to this clonotype: The final CDR3 position lacks the conserved phenylalanine or tryptophan, pointing to a likely read error. The CDR3 spells CASSLEGGRNQPQHL. The CDR3 nucleotides are TGCGCCAGCAGCCTCGAAGGGGGGCGGAATCAGCCCCAGCATCTT. The rearrangement uses TRBV4-1 and TRBJ1-5; TRBD1 is a possible D gene (6 bases). There are 15 residues in the CDR3. The germline CDR1 and CDR2 sequences are MGHRA and YSYEKL. The V end was cut by 4 bases, the J end by 4 bases, with 14 bases between.

This sequence joins TRBV7-2 and TRBJ1-1; tentatively, D is TRBD1 (5 bases). CDR1 SGHTA and CDR2 FQGNSA come from the germline V gene. V lost 5 bases, J lost 0 bases, and 13 bases lay in between. The CDR3 is made up of 15 amino acids. In DNA, the CDR3 is TGTGCCAGCAGCCCTAGGCGGGGGATGAACACTGAAGCTTTCTTT. It codes for CASSPRRGMNTEAFF. Drawing the rest from reference TRBV7-2 and TRBJ1-1, the complete variable domain is GAGVSQSPSNKVTEKGKDVELRCDPISGHTALYWYRQSLGQGLEFLIYFQGNSAPDKSGLPSDRFSAERTGGSVSTLTIQRTQQEDSAVYLCASSPRRGMNTEAFFGQGTRLTVV.

A few counts support this clonotype. The chain is built from TRBV27 and TRBJ1-2; D is perhaps TRBD1 (6 bases). V shed 8 bases and J shed 5 bases, with 24 bases lying between them. The CDR3 totals 16 residues. CDR1 is MNHEY and CDR2 is SMNVEV in the germline V gene (reference sequence). DNA for the CDR3: TGTGCCAGCTCTTACGTAGGGGGGGCAGCGGAATATGGCTACACCTTC. It is translated as CASSYVGGAAEYGYTF.

V is TRBV12-3 or TRBV12-4 and J is TRBJ1-1; no reliable D call. Trimming pared 2 bases from V and 6 bases from J, leaving 7 bases between. This CDR3 comprises 12 residues. Here the CDR3 DNA reads TGTGCCAGCAGTTTATATTCCCCTGAAGCTTTCTTT. It codes for CASSLYSPEAFF.

In this sample, this clonotype turned up a few times. The chain combines TRBV10-3 with TRBJ2-2; TRBD1 is a possible D gene (6 bases). The ends were cut back, 3 bases at V and 1 base at J, with 12 bases in the middle. The V gene's germline CDR1 is ENHRY and CDR2 SYGVKD. CDR3 size: 16 residues. Here the CDR3 reads CAISDQPGQNTGELFF. CDR3 nucleotide sequence: TGTGCCATCAGTGATCAACCGGGACAGAACACCGGGGAGCTGTTTTTT.

In its sample, this clonotype was seen a few times. This chain uses TRBV20-1 with TRBJ1-2; D is unresolved. V gave up 1 base and J gave up 0 bases, with 15 bases separating them. CDR1 is DFQATT, CDR2 SNEGSKA, per germline (reference sequence). This CDR3 has 16 residues. For the CDR3, the DNA is TGCAGTGCTAGAGCCAGACTAGGTACAGCTAACTATGGCTACACCTTC. Residues: CSARARLGTANYGYTF.

This rearrangement joins TRBV20-1 to TRBJ2-7, with TRBD2 identical over 14 bases. The CDR3 extends over 15 amino acids. The germline V gene encodes CDR1 DFQATT and CDR2 SNEGSKA (reference sequence). Trimming at V came to 4 bases and at J to 3 bases, leaving 5 bases not matched to a gene. The CDR3 protein is CSANPGTSGSYEQYF. The CDR3 nucleotides read TGCAGTGCTAATCCCGGGACTAGCGGGAGCTACGAGCAGTACTTC.

The chain employs TRBV29-1 and TRBJ1-3, with a weak D call TRBD1 (5 bases). Germline V lookup: CDR1 SQVTM, CDR2 ANQGSEA. The length of the CDR3 is 12 residues. The ends were cut back, 7 bases at V and 2 bases at J, with 9 bases in the middle. The chain's CDR3 is CSARDPGNTIYF. The CDR3 region has the DNA TGCAGCGCCCGGGACCCTGGAAACACCATATATTTT.

The rearrangement uses TRBV20-1 and TRBJ1-2; the match to TRBD1 covers 12 bases. The ends lost 5 bases at V and 9 bases at J; junction bases unmatched: 7. The CDR3 is 13 residues long. The V gene's germline CDR1 is DFQATT and CDR2 SNEGSKA (reference sequence). CDR3: CSAGGTGGESYTF. DNA for the CDR3: TGCAGTGCTGGAGGGACAGGGGGCGAGAGCTACACCTTC.

A few counts support this clonotype. The chain carries TRBV20-1 and TRBJ2-7; D is perhaps TRBD2 (6 bases). V lost 3 bases and J 3 bases, leaving 12 bases between the germline ends. CDR3 length equals 13 residues. Germline assignment: CDR1 DFQATT and CDR2 SNEGSKA (reference sequence). The chain's CDR3 is CSARGLAIYEQYF. The CDR3 DNA reads as TGCAGTGCTAGGGGGCTAGCGATCTACGAGCAGTACTTC.

This clonotype showed up many times. The chain carries TRBV6-1 and TRBJ1-6; possibly TRBD1 for D (5 bases). The CDR3 has 13 amino acids. Germline V gene lookup returns CDR1 MNHNS and CDR2 SASEGT. V lost 9 bases and J lost 12, with 18 bases in between. CDR3 region: CASTEGIGLPLHF. The CDR3 DNA sequence: TGTGCCAGTACAGAGGGGATTGGGTTACCCCTCCACTTT.

This sequence joins TRBV28 and TRBJ2-3, with TRBD2 identical over 9 bases. In germline, CDR1 is MDHEN, CDR2 SYDVKM. The V gene end was trimmed by 7 bases and the J gene end by 0 bases; junction bases not matched to a gene: 2. The CDR3 has 14 residues. CDR3 sequence: CASMREGSTDTQYF. The CDR3 nucleotides read TGTGCCAGCATGCGGGAGGGGAGCACAGATACGCAGTATTTT.

This clonotype was seen only a few times. The chain combines TRBV4-1 with TRBJ2-7, with no clear D. CDR3 size: 15 residues. Trimming left V 1 base short and J 6 bases short, with 16 bases between. The germline gives CDR1 MGHRA, CDR2 YSYEKL. Written as DNA, the CDR3 is TGCGCCAGCAGCCAAGTCTATCTAGGAGCAGGCGAGCAGTACTTC. Translating gives CASSQVYLGAGEQYF.

The V and J genes are TRBV6-2 or TRBV6-3 and TRBJ2-5, with D maybe TRBD2 (5 bases). V was pared by 0 bases and J by 5 bases, with 10 bases between. This CDR3 spans 14 amino acids. Germline loops: CDR1 MNHEY, CDR2 SVGEGT. In nucleotides, the CDR3 is TGTGCCAGCAGTTACTCGAGGGTTGGGGAGACCCAGTACTTC. This gives the protein CASSYSRVGETQYF.

This clonotype was detected a few times. The chain carries TRBV7-6 and TRBJ1-1; 10 nucleotides line up with TRBD1. The CDR3 runs 14 residues. The V gene's germline CDR1 is SGHVS and CDR2 FNYEAQ. The trim removed 5 bases at V and 4 bases at J, leaving 4 bases unmatched. This chain's CDR3 is CASSPGTGVTEAFF. In nucleotides, the CDR3 is TGTGCCAGCAGCCCTGGGACAGGGGTCACTGAAGCTTTCTTT.

The chain is built from TRBV18 and TRBJ2-7; 9 positions match TRBD1. The V gene end was trimmed by 6 bases and the J gene end by 4 bases; junction bases not matched to a gene: 10. Germline V gene data show CDR1 as KGHSH and CDR2 as LQKENI. The CDR3 is made up of 15 amino acids. CDR3 amino acids: CASSQGTGNLYEQYF. The CDR3 DNA follows: TGTGCCAGCTCCCAAGGGACAGGGAACTTATACGAGCAGTACTTC.

This chain links TRBV7-2 with TRBJ2-7, with TRBD1 matching 7 bases. The J segment lost 1 base and the V segment lost 6 bases, leaving 6 bases of the junction unmatched. The germline CDR1 and CDR2 sequences are SGHTA and FQGNSA. CDR3 length: 14 residues. CDR3 DNA sequence: TGTGCCAGCAGGAAGGGGGCCGGATCCTACGAGCAGTACTTC. It specifies CASRKGAGSYEQYF.

The chain couples TRBV9 to TRBJ2-3, with 9 bases fitting TRBD2. V shed 1 base, J shed 4 bases, and the junction held 7 bases outside the gene matches. This CDR3 has 16 amino acids. Germline-derived CDR1 and CDR2 are SGDLS and YYNGEE. CDR3 sequence: CASSVSGGRVADTQYF. In nucleotides, the CDR3 is TGTGCCAGCAGCGTAAGTGGCGGGAGGGTGGCAGATACGCAGTATTTT.

The V call is TRBV6-5, the J call TRBJ2-1; 8 bases are a match to TRBD2. From germline, CDR1 is MNHEY and CDR2 SVGAGI. The J segment lost 0 bases and the V segment lost 0 bases, leaving 7 bases of the junction unmatched. This CDR3 region has 18 residues. The chain's CDR3 is CASSYSGRGATSYNEQFF. The CDR3 coding sequence is TGTGCCAGCAGTTACTCCGGGCGGGGGGCGACCTCCTACAATGAGCAGTTCTTC.